Sequencing of this T cell receptor (beta chain) was carried out in a study of radiotherapy plus CTLA-4 blockade in lung cancer. Whole-study findings and limits: Blood-borne expansion of tumor-derived TCR clones followed radiotherapy plus ipilimumab.

Clones were read by immunoSEQ multiplex PCR, and TCRdb kept only the in-frame ones, dropping some. The data hold tens of thousands of clones, with roughly four fifths observed a single time. Regarding this clone: Antigen specificity is unknown.

CDR1 and CDR2 from the germline V gene are SEHNR and FQNEAQ (reference sequence). V was trimmed by 1 base and J by 4 bases, leaving 8 bases between them. There are 14 residues in the CDR3. V gene TRBV7-9 combines with J gene TRBJ1-5; no firm D call. The sequencing here drew on peripheral blood, taken from a patient treated with radiotherapy plus ipilimumab. The source is a human donor with non-small cell lung cancer who had stable disease on radiotherapy plus ipilimumab. The CDR3 reads CASSLGTGNQPQHF. The CDR3 nucleotides are TGTGCCAGCAGCTTAGGGACGGGAAATCAGCCCCAGCATTTT.